These T cell receptor beta chains were read from a single sample in a study of metastatic and nonmetastatic thyroid tumors. TCRdb re-called the PCR reads through MiXCR. The sample contains 100,000 or so clones, about 15% of which appear only once. The specimen sequenced was blood. Receptors originate from a female donor with papillary thyroid cancer or a benign thyroid nodule (not recorded which). Some clones in this sample may be carry-over from other donors' samples. CDR3s leave out the opening cysteine and the closing phenylalanine or tryptophan. Some rows have no size entry. The others give once, few or many, or a class for an expanded clone.

j_call v_call clone_size cdr3_aa
TRBJ2-3 TRBV2 . ASSEGDSIKVVAQY
TRBJ1-1 TRBV19 few ASILPRGGNTEAF
TRBJ2-5 TRBV28 . ASSLWQDTQY
TRBJ1-1 TRBV19 few ASLGQPSTEAF
TRBJ1-5 TRBV6-2/TRBV6-3 few ASTRRGQPQH
TRBJ1-2 TRBV7-8 . ASSPDRISNYGYT
TRBJ2-7 TRBV20-1 . SAIRWPYEQY
TRBJ2-1 TRBV29-1 many SATRLAGSDNEQF
TRBJ1-4 TRBV20-1 many SARPRGPEKLF
TRBJ2-1 TRBV6-1 many ASKAGGPNEQF
TRBJ2-7 TRBV20-1 many SVEAISASYEQY
TRBJ1-2 TRBV6-1 few ASTELARGRNGYT
TRBJ1-1 TRBV7-2 . ASSTRDNREAF
TRBJ2-1 TRBV18 many ASSPPSSSSYNEQF
TRBJ2-7 TRBV28 few ASSFSQKYEQY
TRBJ2-1 TRBV28 many ASSSLGGALYNEQF
TRBJ2-1 TRBV27 many AHNGGRQTDNEQF
TRBJ1-1 TRBV7-6 many ASSPQGWTEAF
TRBJ2-7 TRBV11-1 many ASSSLPGEAPTYEQY
TRBJ2-4 TRBV12-3/TRBV12-4 many ASLLDGAKNIQY
TRBJ1-1 TRBV5-1 many ASSPGLGARDTEAF
TRBJ1-4 TRBV7-9 few ASSRPIQTGNEKLF
TRBJ1-6 TRBV6-1 few ASIPGPGTGYSPLH
TRBJ2-1 TRBV20-1 . SPSRGNEQF
TRBJ2-2 TRBV11-2 many ASSLVSGGAYTGELF
TRBJ2-7 TRBV12-3/TRBV12-4 few ASGLGPSYEQY
TRBJ1-4 TRBV6-1 many ASSWAVGEKLF
TRBJ1-1 TRBV20-1 many SARVWDTNTEAF
TRBJ1-1 TRBV19 many ASSTSGGEAF
TRBJ2-7 TRBV30 many AWSTRLHEQY
TRBJ1-1 TRBV12-5 many ASGLTLTEAF
TRBJ2-5 TRBV5-1 many ASSSPPLAQY
TRBJ1-4 TRBV6-1 many ASSSIGATNEKLF
TRBJ1-5 TRBV6-1 . ASTHRGLNRPQH
TRBJ2-1 TRBV27 many ASSPSYPYNEQF
TRBJ2-2 TRBV19 many ASRTSGGAPNTGELF